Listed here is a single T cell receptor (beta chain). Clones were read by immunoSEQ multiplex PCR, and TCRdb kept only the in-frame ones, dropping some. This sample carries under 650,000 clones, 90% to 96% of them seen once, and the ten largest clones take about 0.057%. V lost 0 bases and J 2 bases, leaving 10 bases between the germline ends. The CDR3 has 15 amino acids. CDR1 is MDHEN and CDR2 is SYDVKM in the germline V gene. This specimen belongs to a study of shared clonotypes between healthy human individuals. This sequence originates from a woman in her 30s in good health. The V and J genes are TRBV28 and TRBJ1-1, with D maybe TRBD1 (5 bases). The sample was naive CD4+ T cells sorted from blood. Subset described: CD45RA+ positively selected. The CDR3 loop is CASSLWSGGNTEAFF. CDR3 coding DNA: TGTGCCAGCAGTTTATGGTCCGGGGGTAACACTGAAGCTTTCTTT.